The 30 T cell receptor beta chains below all came from one sample that was sequenced in a study of regulatory T cells in long-lasting Graves disease (dated by TCRdb to 2020 to 2023). Library prep was done by multiplex PCR. The sample was run on an Illumina HiSeq 4000. CDR3 regions were amplified by Arm-PCR with iRepertoire HTBI primers to construct TCR beta libraries. TCRdb ran its own pipeline on the public reads, namely fastp trimming at Q25 and MiXCR clone calling, and kept in-frame beta chains. Under each unique CDR3 protein, matching rows form one entry showing the most common genes and DNA. Present in this sample are over 500,000 distinct CDR3 sequences, about 16% of which were seen just once. The top ten clones comprise about 12% of the sample. This specimen's time point label, interpreted: newly diagnosed GD, antithyroid drugs for less than 3 months. RNA was extracted from PBMCs in TRIzol for both TCR sequencing and RNA sequencing.

The sample was also linked to a second study, of T cells in Graves' hyperthyroidism and ophthalmopathy.

The specimen was peripheral blood mononuclear cells (PBMCs), collected at new diagnosis, from a patient treated with antithyroid drugs. The source of these receptors is a man aged 18 to 30 with Graves disease. Donor details come from another sample of the same person, matched by shared clones.

This clonotype has only a few counts. The J gene is TRBJ1-2, the V gene TRBV6-1; D uncertain. The germline V gene has CDR1 MNHNS and CDR2 SASEGT. The CDR3 length is 13 residues. V lost 3 bases and J 3 bases, leaving 8 bases between the germline ends. CDR3 sequence reads: CASSDRSYYGYTF. The CDR3 bases are TGTGCCAGCAGTGACAGAAGTTACTATGGCTACACCTTC.

The gene calls are TRBV4-1 and TRBJ2-3, with a tentative D call TRBD1 (5 bases). This CDR3 contains 15 residues. The germline CDR1 and CDR2 sequences are MGHRA and YSYEKL. V was shortened by 5 bases and J by 4 bases, with 16 bases between the two germline ends. The CDR3 bases are TGCGCCAGCAGCGGACACCCCGCGGAGCCAGATACGCAGTATTTT. It codes for CASSGHPAEPDTQYF.

The chain has TRBV10-3 and TRBJ1-3, with D tentatively TRBD1 (6 bases). CDR3 length: 16 amino acids. The V gene's germline CDR1 is ENHRY and CDR2 SYGVKD. Trimming shortened V by 3 bases and J by 0 bases, and 12 bases separated the two germline ends. The CDR3, as DNA: TGTGCCATCAGTGATCCGGGACATCCCTCTGGAAACACCATATATTTT. As protein: CAISDPGHPSGNTIYF.

The table lists this clonotype with many counts. The chain uses TRBV20-1 and TRBJ1-1; D perhaps matches TRBD1 (5 bases). CDR1 DFQATT and CDR2 SNEGSKA come from the germline V gene (reference sequence). The V gene lost 1 base and the J gene lost 1 base, with 10 bases spanning the gap. The CDR3 has 14 residues. The CDR3 region is CSARVRRGNTEAFF. The CDR3 region has the DNA TGCAGTGCTAGAGTTAGAAGGGGGAACACTGAAGCTTTCTTT.

There are many counts of this clonotype. The V and J genes are TRBV5-5 and TRBJ2-1, with 12 bases fitting TRBD2. V dropped 3 bases and J dropped 7; count of bases not matched to a gene: 8. Looked up from germline, CDR1 is SGHKS and CDR2 is YYEKEE (reference sequence). There are 16 residues in the CDR3. The DNA for the CDR3 is TGTGCCAGCAGCTCAGCCGGGACTAGCGGGTTGAATGAGCAGTTCTTC. It translates to CASSSAGTSGLNEQFF.

The chain recombines TRBV18 with TRBJ1-1, with D uncertain. Germline V gives CDR1 KGHSH, CDR2 LQKENI. This CDR3 is 14 amino acids long. With 4 bases removed from V and 1 base from J, the gap between germline ends came to 10 bases. The CDR3 DNA reads TGTGCCAGCTCACTGTCAGACCCGAACACTGAAGCTTTCTTT. This translates into CASSLSDPNTEAFF.

The chain is built from TRBV20-1 and TRBJ1-4; possible D gene TRBD1, 5 bases. The germline CDR1 and CDR2 sequences are DFQATT and SNEGSKA (reference sequence). The V end was cut by 4 bases, the J end by 8 bases, with 11 bases between. There are 12 residues in the CDR3. This CDR3 reads CSATQGEEKLFF. In nucleotides, the CDR3 is TGCAGTGCTACTCAGGGTGAAGAAAAACTGTTTTTT.

This clonotype was counted ten times or more. DNA for the CDR3: TGTGCCAGCAGCCGCGGACAGGGAAAGGCCTACGAGCAGTACTTC. It yields the protein CASSRGQGKAYEQYF. V and J are TRBV28 and TRBJ2-7, with 8 bases aligning to TRBD1. V was pared by 6 bases and J by 2 bases, with 9 bases of the junction left unmatched. Germline V gene lookup returns CDR1 MDHEN and CDR2 SYDVKM. This CDR3 has 15 amino acids.

The chain couples TRBV6-2 or TRBV6-3 to TRBJ2-7; 7 nucleotides align to TRBD1. The germline CDR1 and CDR2 sequences are MNHEY and SVGEGT. The CDR3 contains 15 residues. The trim removed 2 bases at V and 3 bases at J, leaving 7 bases unmatched. CDR3 DNA: TGTGCCAGCAGTTACAGCCCCGGGACAGACTACGAGCAGTACTTC. Its translation: CASSYSPGTDYEQYF.

The chain has TRBV3-1 and TRBJ2-7; a possible D gene is TRBD2 (5 bases). The CDR3 has 14 amino acids. The ends were cut back, 1 base at V and 2 bases at J, with 9 bases in the middle. Per the germline V gene, CDR1 is LGHDT and CDR2 is YNNKEL (reference sequence). The CDR3 DNA reads TGTGCCAGCAGCCAAGCGGGAATCACCTACGAGCAGTACTTC. Its protein is CASSQAGITYEQYF.

This clonotype was recorded at least ten times. The chain carries TRBV15 and TRBJ2-7, with 8 bases identical to TRBD2. This CDR3 is built from 16 residues. The germline CDR1 and CDR2 sequences are LNHNV and YYDKDF (reference sequence). Germline trimming cut 3 bases from V and 5 bases from J; bases unmatched to any gene: 12. The CDR3 reads CATSRALAGGLDEQYF. The CDR3 nucleotides read TGTGCCACCAGCAGGGCCCTTGCGGGAGGTTTGGACGAGCAGTACTTC. Using reference TRBV15 and TRBJ2-7 for the parts outside the CDR3, the full variable domain is DAMVIQNPRYQVTQFGKPVTLSCSQTLNHNVMYWYQQKSSQAPKLLFHYYDKDFNNEADTPDNFQSRRPNTSFCFLDIRSPGLGDTAMYLCATSRALAGGLDEQYFGPGTRLTVT.

This clonotype was seen repeatedly, ten times or more. V usage is TRBV11-2 and J usage is TRBJ2-7; 7 nucleotides match TRBD1. V was pared by 4 bases and J by 6 bases, with 3 bases of the junction left unmatched. Germline V gene data show CDR1 as SGHAT and CDR2 as FQNNGV. This CDR3 is 12 amino acids long. In nucleotides, the CDR3 is TGTGCCAGCAGCTCCAGGGGGATCGAGCAGTACTTC. Encoded protein: CASSSRGIEQYF. Based on the CDR3 plus reference TRBV11-2 and TRBJ2-7, the full variable domain is EAGVAQSPRYKIIEKRQSVAFWCNPISGHATLYWYQQILGQGPKLLIQFQNNGVVDDSQLPKDRFSAERLKGVDSTLKIQPAKLEDSAVYLCASSSRGIEQYFGPGTRLTVT.

V usage is TRBV10-3 and J usage is TRBJ1-6, with 7 bases fitting TRBD1. The CDR3 is 15 residues long. CDR1 is ENHRY and CDR2 is SYGVKD in the germline V gene. V gave up 2 bases and J gave up 7 bases; unmatched junction bases: 5. This chain's CDR3 is CAISEQAGGNSPLHF. The CDR3, as DNA: TGTGCCATCAGTGAGCAGGCAGGGGGGAATTCACCCCTCCACTTT.

This clonotype was recorded a few times. The V and J genes are TRBV20-1 and TRBJ1-2, with unresolved D. The CDR3 has 15 residues. CDR1 and CDR2 (germline): DFQATT, SNEGSKA (reference sequence). The V gene lost 0 bases and the J gene lost 8 bases, with 19 bases spanning the gap. The CDR3 reads CSARDKGSAEAGYTF. The DNA for the CDR3 is TGCAGTGCTAGAGATAAAGGTTCGGCAGAAGCGGGCTACACCTTC.

This clonotype was counted a few times. CDR3 residues: CAIGGGTTVSEQFF. CDR3 DNA: TGTGCCATAGGGGGAGGTACGACTGTGAGTGAGCAGTTCTTC. This sequence joins TRBV12-3 or TRBV12-4 and TRBJ2-1, with D perhaps given as TRBD1 or TRBD2 (6 bases each). This CDR3 comprises 14 residues. V was clipped by 10 bases and J by 9 bases, with 22 bases between them.

This clonotype appeared many times. V and J are TRBV5-1 and TRBJ1-1; 8 positions agree with TRBD1. There are 15 residues in the CDR3. V lost 4 bases and J lost 3; bases outside the gene matches: 8. The germline gives CDR1 SGHRS, CDR2 YFSETQ. The CDR3 here is CASSPGGSSDTEAFF. The CDR3 DNA reads TGCGCCAGCAGCCCAGGGGGCAGTTCGGACACTGAAGCTTTCTTT. The full variable domain, rest sourced from reference TRBV5-1 and TRBJ1-1, is KAGVTQTPRYLIKTRGQQVTLSCSPISGHRSVSWYQQTPGQGLQFLFEYFSETQRNKGNFPGRFSGRQFSNSRSEMNVSTLELGDSALYLCASSPGGSSDTEAFFGQGTRLTVV.

This clonotype was detected ten times or more. The chain combines TRBV28 with TRBJ2-5, with 10 bases that match TRBD2. With 5 bases clipped from V and 5 bases from J, the junction kept 11 bases outside the gene matches. The CDR3 has 16 residues. Germline values: CDR1 MDHEN, CDR2 SYDVKM. The DNA of the CDR3 is TGTGCCAGCAGTAACCCGACGACTAGCGGGCTGGAGACCCAGTACTTC. Translation gives CASSNPTTSGLETQYF.

The sample holds a few counts of this clonotype. This rearrangement joins TRBV20-1 to TRBJ2-3; no clear D. This CDR3 is built from 12 residues. Germline V gene sequence: CDR1 DFQATT, CDR2 SNEGSKA (reference sequence). The ends were cut back, 4 bases at V and 4 bases at J, with 9 bases in the middle. The CDR3 coding sequence is TGCAGTGCTATTACTCTGCCAGATACGCAGTATTTT. Its protein product is CSAITLPDTQYF.

About this clonotype: This may come from a read error, since a much larger clone is one base off. The chain has TRBV7-9 and TRBJ2-1; 10 bases are shared with TRBD1. CDR1 is SEHNR and CDR2 is FQNEAQ in the germline V gene (reference sequence). The CDR3 spans 15 residues. Trimming removed 5 bases from V and 10 bases from J; junction bases left unmatched: 11. This chain's CDR3 is CASSVWDRGSGEQFF. The CDR3 DNA sequence: TGTGCCAGCAGCGTTTGGGACAGGGGATCTGGCGAGCAGTTCTTC.

This clonotype showed up many times. The rearrangement links TRBV4-1 to TRBJ2-7; 8 positions match TRBD2. The germline V gene has CDR1 MGHRA and CDR2 YSYEKL. The CDR3 is 13 residues long. The V and J ends lost 4 bases and 7 bases, in that order; junction bases with no gene match: 6. CDR3 nucleotide sequence: TGCGCCAGCAGCCGGGGAACGGGGGGGGAGCAGTACTTC. Translating gives CASSRGTGGEQYF.

This chain links TRBV10-3 with TRBJ2-7, with 14 bases lining up with TRBD2. V shed 8 bases and J 9 bases; nucleotides not matched to a gene: 6. There are 13 residues in the CDR3. Looked up from germline, CDR1 is ENHRY and CDR2 is SYGVKD. This CDR3 is CAISGLAGGGQYF. The CDR3 DNA follows: TGTGCCATCTCTGGACTAGCGGGGGGAGGGCAGTACTTC.

The chain links TRBV7-9 to TRBJ2-3; D perhaps matches TRBD1 (6 bases). The CDR3 length is 16 residues. Germline CDR1 and CDR2: SEHNR and FQNEAQ (reference sequence). Trimming took 6 bases from V and 9 from J, leaving 25 bases between them. The CDR3 nucleotides read TGTGCCAGCAGTGCAGGGGCTGGTTTTGAGGACAACACGCAGTATTTT. Translated, it gives CASSAGAGFEDNTQYF.

This clonotype has more than one count but fewer than ten. The chain couples TRBV29-1 to TRBJ2-7; possibly TRBD2 for D (6 bases). Germline loops: CDR1 SQVTM, CDR2 ANQGSEA. CDR3 length: 16 residues. The V end lost 4 bases, the J end lost 0 bases, and 19 bases lay between the germline ends. CDR3 in amino acids: CSVVGGDSLSSYEQYF. The CDR3 coding sequence is TGCAGCGTTGTAGGTGGGGACTCCCTAAGCTCCTACGAGCAGTACTTC.

Ten or more counts support this clonotype. The chain combines TRBV2 with TRBJ1-1; tentative D call: TRBD1 (6 bases). The CDR3 is 14 amino acids. Germline loops: CDR1 SNHLY, CDR2 FYNNEI. Deletions cut 5 bases from V and 0 bases from J, with 10 bases between. The CDR3 protein is CASSKTGLNTEAFF. The CDR3 DNA follows: TGTGCCAGCAGTAAGACAGGATTGAACACTGAAGCTTTCTTT.

This clonotype has just a few counts. The chain recombines TRBV28 with TRBJ2-3; D is ambiguous. V lost 6 bases, J lost 6 bases, and 13 bases lay in between. This CDR3 has 13 amino acids. CDR1 and CDR2 (germline): MDHEN, SYDVKM. The CDR3 is CASRSGQGDTQYF. The CDR3 DNA reads as TGTGCCAGCAGATCGGGCCAAGGGGATACGCAGTATTTT.

The sample holds a few counts of this clonotype. This chain links TRBV7-9 with TRBJ2-1, with D perhaps TRBD1 (6 bases). V lost 3 bases and J lost 7, with 16 bases in between. Germline CDR1 reads SEHNR; CDR2 reads FQNEAQ (reference sequence). The CDR3 covers 15 residues. CDR3: CASSLARGRLNEQFF. The DNA for the CDR3 is TGTGCCAGCAGCTTGGCCAGGGGTCGATTGAATGAGCAGTTCTTC.

This clonotype was counted between two and nine times. The chain recombines TRBV4-2 with TRBJ1-1; TRBD1 might be the D (5 bases). Per the germline V gene, CDR1 is LGHNA and CDR2 is YNFKEQ. CDR3 length: 16 amino acids. Deletions cut 4 bases from V and 3 bases from J, with 18 bases between. As DNA, the CDR3 is TGTGCCAGCAGCCCACCTGGGGTTGAGGGGTACACTGAAGCTTTCTTT. Translating gives CASSPPGVEGYTEAFF.

In its sample, this clonotype was seen a few times. The V call is TRBV4-1, the J call TRBJ1-2, with D unresolved. Trimming stripped 0 bases from V and 4 bases from J, with 12 bases between. The CDR3 has 15 amino acids. Germline V gives CDR1 MGHRA, CDR2 YSYEKL. The CDR3 is CASSQDSRTSYGYTF. In DNA, the CDR3 is TGCGCCAGCAGCCAAGATAGTAGGACGTCCTATGGCTACACCTTC.

This clonotype has more than one count but fewer than ten. The chain combines TRBV19 with TRBJ2-7; 9 positions agree with TRBD1. J lost 3 bases, V lost 10 bases, and 7 bases had no gene match. This CDR3 comprises 13 residues. In germline, CDR1 is LNHDA, CDR2 SQIVND (reference sequence). The CDR3 reads CATSDRGYYEQYF. The CDR3 DNA is TGTGCCACCTCCGACAGGGGGTACTACGAGCAGTACTTC.

In its sample, this clonotype was seen many times. V gene TRBV27 combines with J gene TRBJ2-7; 7 bases line up with TRBD1. Trimming cost V 5 bases and J 4 bases; bases outside gene matches: 14. The germline CDR1 and CDR2 sequences are MNHEY and SMNVEV (reference sequence). This CDR3 comprises 16 residues. In DNA form, the CDR3 reads TGTGCCAGCAGTCCGCAGGTGGTGGGCAGGGGGTACGAGCAGTACTTC. This translates into CASSPQVVGRGYEQYF.